Reported below is one T cell receptor beta chain. The sample belongs to a study of blood T cell repertoires in COVID-19. In the authors' workflow: Estimated nucleated cell counts came from reference gene primer amplification. Profiled with immunoSEQ multiplex PCR; TCRdb holds only in-frame clones, not every one. The V and J calls and clone size come from that table; D and trimming were worked out from the DNA. This table has 150,000 or so clones, approximately 82% appearing once. CDR1 is ENHRY, CDR2 SYGVKD, per germline. This CDR3 is built from 15 residues. V lost 4 bases to trimming and J lost 1 base, with 11 bases between them.

The gene calls are TRBV10-3 and TRBJ1-3; weak D call: TRBD1 (5 bases). The receptor's source is a woman in her fifties or sixties who had recovered from COVID-19. The material sequenced was PBMCs or T cells enriched from blood (not recorded which). In nucleotides, the CDR3 is TGTGCCATCAGTGGGACCGGGACTTCTGGAAACACCATATATTTT. Amino acids: CAISGTGTSGNTIYF.